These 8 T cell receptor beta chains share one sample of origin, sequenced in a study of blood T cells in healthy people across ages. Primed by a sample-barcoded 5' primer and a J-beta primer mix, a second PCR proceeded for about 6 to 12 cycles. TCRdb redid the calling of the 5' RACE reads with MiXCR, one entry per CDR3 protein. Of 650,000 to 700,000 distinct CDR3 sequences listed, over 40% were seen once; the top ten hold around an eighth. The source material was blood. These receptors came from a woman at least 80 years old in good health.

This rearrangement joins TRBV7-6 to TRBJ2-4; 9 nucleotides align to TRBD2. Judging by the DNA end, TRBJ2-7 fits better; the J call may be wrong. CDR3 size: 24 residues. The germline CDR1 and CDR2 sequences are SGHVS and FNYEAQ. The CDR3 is CASSFSLAGRLERGSSPMSYEQYF. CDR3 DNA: TGTGCCAGCAGCTTCAGCCTAGCGGGAAGACTAGAGAGGGGGTCCAGCCCCATGTCCTACGAGCAGTACTTC.

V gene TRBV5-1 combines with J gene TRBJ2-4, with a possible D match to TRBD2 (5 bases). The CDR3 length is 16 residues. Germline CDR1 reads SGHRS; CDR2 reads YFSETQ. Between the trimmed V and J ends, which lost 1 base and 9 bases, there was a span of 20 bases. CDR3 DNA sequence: TGCGCCAGCAGCTTGATGCCGCCCGGGGTAGCTGGCATTCAGTACTTC. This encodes CASSLMPPGVAGIQYF.

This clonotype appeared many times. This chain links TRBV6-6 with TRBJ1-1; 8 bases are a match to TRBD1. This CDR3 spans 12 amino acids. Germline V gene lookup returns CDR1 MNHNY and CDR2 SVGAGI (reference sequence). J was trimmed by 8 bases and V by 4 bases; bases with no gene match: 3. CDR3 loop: CASSSGTGEAFF. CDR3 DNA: TGTGCCAGCAGTTCCGGGACAGGAGAAGCTTTCTTT.

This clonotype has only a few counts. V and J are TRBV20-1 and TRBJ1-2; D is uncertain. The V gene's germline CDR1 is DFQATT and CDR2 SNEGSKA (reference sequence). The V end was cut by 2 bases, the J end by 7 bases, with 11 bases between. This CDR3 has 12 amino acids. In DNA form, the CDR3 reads TGCAGTGCTAGATACCGGGCCGTTGGCTACACCTTC. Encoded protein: CSARYRAVGYTF.

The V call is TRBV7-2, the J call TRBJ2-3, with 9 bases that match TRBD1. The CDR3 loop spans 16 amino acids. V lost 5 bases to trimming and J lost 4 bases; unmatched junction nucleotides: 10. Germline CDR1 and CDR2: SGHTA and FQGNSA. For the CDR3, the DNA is TGTGCCAGCAGCCCAGGGGGGACAGGGTCTGCAGATACGCAGTATTTT. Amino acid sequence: CASSPGGTGSADTQYF.

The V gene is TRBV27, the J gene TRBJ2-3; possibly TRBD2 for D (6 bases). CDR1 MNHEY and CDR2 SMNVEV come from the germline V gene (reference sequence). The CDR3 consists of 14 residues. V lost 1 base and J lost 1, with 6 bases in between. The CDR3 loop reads CASSLWEGTDTQYF. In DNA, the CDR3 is TGTGCCAGCAGTTTATGGGAGGGCACAGATACGCAGTATTTT.

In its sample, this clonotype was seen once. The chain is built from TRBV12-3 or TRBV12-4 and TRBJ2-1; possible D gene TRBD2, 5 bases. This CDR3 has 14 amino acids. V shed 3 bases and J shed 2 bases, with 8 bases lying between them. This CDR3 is CASSFNGAYNEQFF. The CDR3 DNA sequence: TGTGCCAGCAGTTTCAACGGGGCCTACAATGAGCAGTTCTTC.

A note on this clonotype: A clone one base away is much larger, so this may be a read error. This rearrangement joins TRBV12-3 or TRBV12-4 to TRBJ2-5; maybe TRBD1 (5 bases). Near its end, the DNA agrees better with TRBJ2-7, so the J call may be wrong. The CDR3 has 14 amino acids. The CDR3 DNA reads TGTGCCAGCAGCCCCGTCAGGGTCACCTACGAGCAGTACTTC. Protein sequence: CASSPVRVTYEQYF.